This entry lists 26 T cell receptor beta chains sequenced from one sample in a study of naive and memory T cell subsets. The library had UMIs added by 3' ligation of an oligonucleotide to TCR cDNA. Four PCR rounds used nested alpha and beta constant region primers plus the SP2 primer. TCRdb called the 5' RACE reads again in MiXCR, with one record for every CDR3 protein. The table has roughly 56,000 distinct CDR3 sequences, approximately 7.2% seen once; the top ten hold 9% to 10%. The receptor source for this set is a male donor in good health.

The gene calls are TRBV5-1 and TRBJ2-7, with D possibly matching TRBD1 (6 bases). Germline lookup yields CDR1 SGHRS and CDR2 YFSETQ. The V end lost 1 base, the J end lost 3 bases, and 8 bases lay between the germline ends. This CDR3 is built from 13 residues. The chain's CDR3 is CASSLRTVYEQYF. CDR3 DNA: TGCGCCAGCAGCTTGAGGACAGTCTACGAGCAGTACTTC.

In this sample, this clonotype turned up many times. The chain couples TRBV2 to TRBJ2-5; D might be TRBD2 (6 bases). The germline CDR1 and CDR2 sequences are SNHLY and FYNNEI. Trimming took 10 bases from V and 1 from J, leaving 10 bases between them. The length of the CDR3 is 12 residues. The CDR3 coding sequence is TGTGCCACAGAGGAGGGCCAAGAGACCCAGTACTTC. As protein: CATEEGQETQYF.

This clonotype was observed a few times. The V and J genes are TRBV6-2 or TRBV6-3 and TRBJ2-1; 8 nucleotides match TRBD2. The CDR3 loop spans 12 amino acids. Looked up from germline, CDR1 is MNHEY and CDR2 is SVGEGT. J lost 13 bases, V lost 2 bases, and 4 bases had no gene match. CDR3 bases: TGTGCCAGCAGTTACCTGGGGACTAGTCAGTTCTTC. It specifies CASSYLGTSQFF.

This clonotype was detected many times. The chain joins TRBV3-1 to TRBJ2-4; 8 positions match TRBD2. The V gene end was trimmed by 1 base and the J gene end by 7 bases; junction bases not matched to a gene: 15. This CDR3 has 18 residues. Germline-derived CDR1 and CDR2 are LGHDT and YNNKEL (reference sequence). DNA of the CDR3: TGTGCCAGCAGCCAAGTGGCTGCCTCGGGCGGGGGGAACAACATTCAGTACTTC. Translation gives CASSQVAASGGGNNIQYF.

This clonotype was observed at least ten times. V and J are TRBV4-1 and TRBJ1-3; D remains ambiguous. The CDR3 is 17 residues long. Trimming removed 0 bases at V and 2 bases at J, with 14 bases between. Germline values: CDR1 MGHRA, CDR2 YSYEKL. In nucleotides, the CDR3 is TGCGCCAGCAGCCAAGATCCACCCGGGCGTCCTGGAAACACCATATATTTT. Protein: CASSQDPPGRPGNTIYF.

The sample holds many counts of this clonotype. The chain is built from TRBV5-1 and TRBJ2-1; no firm D call. The germline V gene has CDR1 SGHRS and CDR2 YFSETQ. CDR3 size: 12 residues. Trimming left V 4 bases short and J 5 bases short, with 7 bases between. In nucleotides, the CDR3 is TGCGCCAGCAGCACCATGGACAATGAGCAGTTCTTC. This sequence encodes CASSTMDNEQFF.

This clonotype was seen repeatedly, ten times or more. For the CDR3, the DNA is TGTGCCAGCAGGGAGCGGGGCCCCCAGTACTTC. It is translated as CASRERGPQYF. The gene calls are TRBV28 and TRBJ2-5; TRBD2 matches at 7 bases. Germline V lookup: CDR1 MDHEN, CDR2 SYDVKM. There are 11 residues in the CDR3. The junction had 4 bases not matched to a gene; V was cut back by 6 bases and J by 9 bases.

The chain has TRBV9 and TRBJ2-3; D perhaps matches TRBD2 (5 bases). V lost 3 bases and J 4 bases, leaving 21 bases between the germline ends. CDR1 and CDR2 (germline): SGDLS, YYNGEE. The CDR3 extends over 17 amino acids. The CDR3 here is CASSDSPRLASADTQYF. CDR3 nucleotide sequence: TGTGCCAGCAGCGATTCCCCGCGGCTAGCCTCCGCAGATACGCAGTATTTT.

This clonotype was picked up a small number of times. The CDR3 bases are TGTGCCAGCAGACACAGGGAAGGGGGGGAGCTGTTTTTT. Its protein is CASRHREGGELFF. The rearrangement uses TRBV3-1 and TRBJ2-2; D perhaps matches TRBD1 (6 bases). The V and J ends lost 6 bases and 8 bases respectively, with 13 bases between them. Germline CDR1 reads LGHDT; CDR2 reads YNNKEL (reference sequence). This CDR3 has 13 residues.

This clonotype occurred once. A much larger clone lies a single base off, so this may be a read error. The chain recombines TRBV20-1 with TRBJ1-5; 7 bases line up with TRBD1. The V segment lost 1 base and the J segment 1 base; nucleotides outside the gene matches: 7. Germline values: CDR1 DFQATT, CDR2 SNEGSKA (reference sequence). This CDR3 has 16 residues. CDR3 nucleotide sequence: TGCAGTGCTAGAGGCAGGGGGAGTTGGAGCAATCAGCCCCAGCATTTT. As protein: CSARGRGSWSNQPQHF.

This chain connects TRBV12-3 or TRBV12-4 to TRBJ2-3; 7 nucleotides agree with TRBD1. V shed 6 bases and J 2 bases; nucleotides not matched to a gene: 8. The CDR3 runs to 15 residues. The CDR3 here is CASRQQGWPTDTQYF. The CDR3 region has the DNA TGTGCCAGCAGACAACAGGGGTGGCCCACAGATACGCAGTATTTT.

The chain couples TRBV12-3 or TRBV12-4 to TRBJ2-2; maybe TRBD2 (6 bases). V was clipped by 2 bases and J by 5 bases, with 12 bases between them. The CDR3 has 15 residues. The CDR3 nucleotides are TGTGCCAGCAGTTTAATGGGGGGTAGGACCGGGGAGCTGTTTTTT. It translates to CASSLMGGRTGELFF.

This clonotype was counted at least ten times. V and J are TRBV6-1 and TRBJ2-7; 7 bases are a match to TRBD1. CDR3 length: 14 residues. With V trimmed by 3 bases and J by 3 bases, 5 bases remained unmatched. Germline CDR1 reads MNHNS; CDR2 reads SASEGT. CDR3 nucleotides: TGTGCCAGCAGTGAGAACAGGGGCCTCTACGAGCAGTACTTC. It codes for CASSENRGLYEQYF.

The rearrangement uses TRBV12-3 or TRBV12-4 and TRBJ1-5, with TRBD1 as a possible D gene (6 bases). CDR3 length: 15 residues. Deletions cut 4 bases from V and 1 base from J, with 11 bases between. The CDR3 DNA reads TGTGCCAGCAGTTCGAGGGGGATGAGCAATCAGCCCCAGCATTTT. This sequence encodes CASSSRGMSNQPQHF.

The sample holds many counts of this clonotype. The genes are TRBV20-1 and TRBJ2-2; 12 bases fit TRBD2. Germline CDR1 is DFQATT and CDR2 is SNEGSKA (reference sequence). The CDR3 spans 14 residues. V shed 6 bases and J 5 bases; nucleotides not matched to a gene: 4. CDR3 sequence (DNA): TGCAGTGCCGCGACTAGCGGGAGAACCGGGGAGCTGTTTTTT. This codes for CSAATSGRTGELFF.

This clonotype turned up a few times. The chain joins TRBV5-1 to TRBJ2-3; 7 nucleotides line up with TRBD2. The ends lost 0 bases at V and 2 bases at J; junction bases unmatched: 6. Germline values: CDR1 SGHRS, CDR2 YFSETQ. This CDR3 has 16 residues. The CDR3 bases are TGCGCCAGCAGCTTGGAGGGACTACTCTTCACAGATACGCAGTATTTT. It encodes CASSLEGLLFTDTQYF.

This clonotype was observed a single time. A read error may explain this, as a much larger clone is one base away. The CDR3 DNA reads as TGTGCCAGAAGCTTAGCTAGGGGCGATGAGCAGTTCTTC. This sequence encodes CARSLARGDEQFF. This chain links TRBV7-2 with TRBJ2-1; D perhaps matches TRBD1 (5 bases). The CDR3 length is 13 residues. The germline V gene encodes CDR1 SGHTA and CDR2 FQGNSA.

V is TRBV7-9 and J is TRBJ1-2; possible D gene TRBD1, 6 bases. Germline CDR1 is SEHNR and CDR2 is FQNEAQ (reference sequence). The CDR3 is 14 residues long. The ends were cut back, 1 base at V and 3 bases at J, with 9 bases in the middle. CDR3 protein: CASSLGGADYGYTF. CDR3 nucleotides: TGTGCCAGCAGCTTAGGGGGGGCGGACTATGGCTACACCTTC.

This clonotype was detected ten times or more. The rearrangement links TRBV9 to TRBJ2-4; 7 bases are a match to TRBD1. CDR1 and CDR2 from the germline V gene are SGDLS and YYNGEE. With 3 bases clipped from V and 4 bases from J, the junction kept 10 bases outside the gene matches. The CDR3 is 16 amino acids. In DNA form, the CDR3 reads TGTGCCAGCAGCGGCCGACGAGGACAGGCTAAAAACATTCAGTACTTC. Amino acid sequence: CASSGRRGQAKNIQYF. The variable domain in full, completed from reference TRBV9 and TRBJ2-4, reads DSGVTQTPKHLITATGQRVTLRCSPRSGDLSVYWYQQSLDQGLQFLIQYYNGEERAKGNILERFSAQQFPDLHSELNLSSLELGDSALYFCASSGRRGQAKNIQYFGAGTRLSVL.

This clonotype has a count of ten or more. The chain carries TRBV18 and TRBJ1-2; no firm D call. The CDR3 contains 12 residues. The V and J ends lost 3 bases and 6 bases respectively, with 8 bases between them. Per the germline V gene, CDR1 is KGHSH and CDR2 is LQKENI. This chain's CDR3 is CASSPTGDGYTF. CDR3 sequence (DNA): TGTGCCAGCTCACCCACCGGGGATGGCTACACCTTC.

CDR3 region: CASNGGANTGELFF. CDR3 nucleotide sequence: TGTGCCAGCAACGGGGGAGCGAACACCGGGGAGCTGTTTTTT. The V and J genes are TRBV12-3 or TRBV12-4 and TRBJ2-2; D is perhaps TRBD2 (6 bases). V was shortened by 7 bases and J by 0 bases, with 9 bases between the two germline ends. The CDR3 is 14 amino acids.

At least ten counts were recorded for this clonotype. This sequence joins TRBV3-1 and TRBJ1-5; D gene unclear. The germline V gene has CDR1 LGHDT and CDR2 YNNKEL (reference sequence). The germline V and J ends were trimmed by 1 base and 3 bases, with 13 bases remaining between them. The CDR3 extends over 16 amino acids. In DNA, the CDR3 is TGTGCCAGCAGCCAAGGGATGGCAGGCCTCAATCAGCCCCAGCATTTT. This encodes CASSQGMAGLNQPQHF.

The chain has TRBV19 and TRBJ2-1; TRBD2 aligns across 7 bases. V lost 7 bases to trimming and J lost 0 bases; unmatched junction nucleotides: 9. There are 16 residues in the CDR3. The V gene's germline CDR1 is LNHDA and CDR2 SQIVND (reference sequence). The CDR3 DNA sequence: TGTGCCAGTACGTTGGTAGCGGGTAGCTCCTACAATGAGCAGTTCTTC. Its protein product is CASTLVAGSSYNEQFF.

This clonotype was detected many times. The genes are TRBV12-3 or TRBV12-4 and TRBJ1-1; D unclear. This CDR3 is built from 17 residues. Trimming removed 1 base at V and 10 bases at J, with 25 bases between. CDR3 sequence: CASSLGDSGDSSKSAFF. The DNA for the CDR3 is TGTGCCAGCAGTTTAGGGGATAGTGGGGATTCTTCGAAGTCAGCTTTCTTT.

This clonotype came up a few times. V is TRBV2 and J is TRBJ2-2, with D hard to call. The CDR3 has 13 residues. The V and J ends lost 3 bases and 6 bases respectively, with 8 bases between them. CDR1 SNHLY and CDR2 FYNNEI come from the germline V gene. The CDR3 sequence: CASSESVAGELFF. The CDR3 region has the DNA TGTGCCAGCAGTGAGTCGGTAGCCGGGGAGCTGTTTTTT.

At least ten counts were recorded for this clonotype. The chain uses TRBV11-1 and TRBJ2-7, with D possibly being TRBD1 (6 bases). The CDR3 has 17 residues. Trimming shortened V by 0 bases and J by 0 bases, and 15 bases separated the two germline ends. Looked up from germline, CDR1 is SGHAT and CDR2 is FQDESV (reference sequence). CDR3 sequence (DNA): TGTGCCAGCAGCTTAGCGTCCGCTGGGGGCGCCTCCTACGAGCAGTACTTC. Translation: CASSLASAGGASYEQYF.